A single sample gave rise to the 29 T cell receptor beta chains below, sequenced in a study of cytomegalovirus exposure and HLA in healthy donors. PCR was performed using 60 Vbeta and 13 Jbeta primers. Repertoires were generated with immunoSEQ multiplex PCR, while TCRdb's copy carries only in-frame clones and drops some. Among 95,000 to 150,000 clones listed, roughly 83% were seen once. Sequenced material: PBMCs. The receptors were gathered from a young man in good health and CMV-seropositive.

The V gene is TRBV28, the J gene TRBJ2-1; D gene uncertain. This CDR3 has 11 residues. The V end lost 7 bases, the J end lost 8 bases, and 9 bases lay between the germline ends. CDR1 and CDR2 (germline): MDHEN, SYDVKM. CDR3 DNA: TGTGCCAGCACCTACGTGGATGAGCAGTTCTTC. As protein: CASTYVDEQFF.

The genes are TRBV5-4 and TRBJ1-1, with 9 bases lining up with TRBD1. Germline V lookup: CDR1 SGHNT, CDR2 YYREEE (reference sequence). Unmatched junction bases numbered 10, after V lost 3 bases and J lost 4 bases. This CDR3 is built from 16 residues. The CDR3 is CASSSGTGKLGTEAFF. The CDR3 coding sequence is TGTGCCAGCAGCTCTGGGACAGGGAAACTTGGCACTGAAGCTTTCTTT.

This clone appeared a few times. The rearrangement links TRBV5-6 to TRBJ2-2; TRBD1 is a possible D gene (5 bases). Germline CDR1 SGHDT, CDR2 YYEEEE. This CDR3 is built from 14 residues. V was pared by 7 bases and J by 8 bases, with 18 bases between. CDR3 in DNA: TGTGCCAGCCTTCTCCGTGGGGCCGGGGGGGAGCTGTTTTTT. Translation: CASLLRGAGGELFF.

In DNA, the CDR3 is TGTGCCAGCAGTGACAGCGGGGCCTACACAGATACGCAGTATTTT. This codes for CASSDSGAYTDTQYF. The rearrangement uses TRBV6-6 and TRBJ2-3; 7 nucleotides align to TRBD2. After removal of 5 bases from V and 2 bases from J, the junction contained 7 bases not matched to a gene. The CDR3 covers 15 residues. Germline V CDR1 and CDR2: MNHNY, SVGAGI (reference sequence).

The chain is built from TRBV5-1 and TRBJ2-1; D possibly corresponds to TRBD1 (6 bases). The CDR3 has 14 amino acids. Germline lookup yields CDR1 SGHRS and CDR2 YFSETQ. V was clipped by 0 bases and J by 8 bases, with 12 bases between them. CDR3 residues: CASSLGGTSDEQFF. Written as DNA, the CDR3 is TGCGCCAGCAGCTTGGGTGGGACATCGGATGAGCAGTTCTTC.

The chain couples TRBV19 to TRBJ1-6, with D possibly TRBD1 on 6 matching bases. The length of the CDR3 is 15 residues. V was cut by 3 bases and J by 3 bases, with 9 bases left in between. Germline V gene sequence: CDR1 LNHDA, CDR2 SQIVND (reference sequence). CDR3 nucleotides: TGTGCCAGTAGTATGCAAGGGGGCTATAATTCACCCCTCCACTTT. Encoded protein: CASSMQGGYNSPLHF. Full variable domain (rest looked up from reference TRBV19 and TRBJ1-6): DGGITQSPKYLFRKEGQNVTLSCEQNLNHDAMYWYRQDPGQGLRLIYYSQIVNDFQKGDIAEGYSVSREKKESFPLTVTSAQKNPTAFYLCASSMQGGYNSPLHFGNGTRLTVT.

The rearrangement joins TRBV6-1 to TRBJ1-5, with a tentative D call TRBD1 (6 bases). The V end was cut by 1 base, the J end by 3 bases, with 10 bases between. Germline-derived CDR1 and CDR2 are MNHNS and SASEGT. CDR3 length equals 15 residues. CDR3 in amino acids: CASSEETGLNQPQHF. The CDR3 DNA sequence: TGTGCCAGCAGTGAAGAGACAGGCCTCAATCAGCCCCAGCATTTT.

V gene TRBV5-1 combines with J gene TRBJ2-5; TRBD1 agrees at 7 bases. The CDR3 loop spans 16 amino acids. V shed 1 base and J 1 base; nucleotides not matched to a gene: 7. The V gene's germline CDR1 is SGHRS and CDR2 YFSETQ. The CDR3 sequence: CASSLRPGGSQETQYF. CDR3 coding DNA: TGCGCCAGCAGCTTGCGCCCAGGGGGATCCCAAGAGACCCAGTACTTC.

V gene TRBV28 combines with J gene TRBJ1-1, with a weak D call TRBD1 (6 bases). This CDR3 spans 17 amino acids. The germline V gene encodes CDR1 MDHEN and CDR2 SYDVKM. Trimming took 3 bases from V and 1 from J, leaving 18 bases between them. The CDR3 loop reads CASSFRSWDIRNTEAFF. DNA for the CDR3: TGTGCCAGCAGTTTCCGGAGCTGGGACATTCGGAACACTGAAGCTTTCTTT.

This chain connects TRBV5-1 to TRBJ2-2; 11 positions agree with TRBD2. J gave up 3 bases and V 7 bases, and 8 bases lay outside the gene matches. Germline assignment: CDR1 SGHRS and CDR2 YFSETQ. CDR3 length: 16 residues. CDR3 bases: TGCGCCAGCTCTGGGACTAGCGGAGCATACACCGGGGAGCTGTTTTTT. Protein: CASSGTSGAYTGELFF.

The rearrangement joins TRBV7-3 to TRBJ1-1; a possible D gene is TRBD1 (5 bases). Deletions cut 5 bases from V and 3 bases from J, with 13 bases between. Germline CDR1 reads SGHTA; CDR2 reads FQGTGA. This CDR3 region has 14 residues. The CDR3, as DNA: TGTGCCAGCAGCCCGCACCCGGGGGACACTGAAGCTTTCTTT. Translating it yields CASSPHPGDTEAFF.

This chain uses TRBV11-2 with TRBJ1-1; D remains unclear. Germline V gives CDR1 SGHAT, CDR2 FQNNGV. Trimming removed 5 bases at V and 1 base at J, with 2 bases between. This CDR3 contains 11 residues. In nucleotides, the CDR3 is TGTGCCAGCAGCCAGAACACTGAAGCTTTCTTT. The encoded protein is CASSQNTEAFF.

The chain uses TRBV11-2 and TRBJ2-3, with 14 bases lining up with TRBD2. V lost 5 bases, J lost 0 bases, and 7 bases stayed unmatched. The germline V gene has CDR1 SGHAT and CDR2 FQNNGV. CDR3 length: 18 residues. The CDR3 nucleotides read TGTGCCAGCAGCCCTTTCCGGACTAGCGGGGGGAGCACAGATACGCAGTATTTT. It translates to CASSPFRTSGGSTDTQYF.

The rearrangement links TRBV4-1 to TRBJ1-2; 9 bases match TRBD1. Per the germline V gene, CDR1 is MGHRA and CDR2 is YSYEKL. The CDR3 is 17 amino acids. V shed 0 bases, J shed 5 bases, and the junction held 10 bases outside the gene matches. The CDR3 DNA reads as TGCGCCAGCAGCCAAGACAGGTTAGGACAGGGGCGGTATGGCTACACCTTC. Its protein is CASSQDRLGQGRYGYTF.

This clone was picked up one time. J is TRBJ2-5 and V is TRBV6-1; possibly TRBD1 for D (6 bases). Per germline, CDR1 MNHNS and CDR2 SASEGT. The CDR3 has 12 residues. Trimming cost V 4 bases and J 5 bases, with 8 bases left between them. CDR3 coding DNA: TGTGCCAGCAGTGGAGGGGGTGAGACCCAGTACTTC. Its translation: CASSGGGETQYF.

This clone was seen just once. V gene TRBV5-1 combines with J gene TRBJ2-5, with D possibly matching TRBD2 (7 bases). This CDR3 spans 15 amino acids. Germline V gives CDR1 SGHRS, CDR2 YFSETQ. The ends were cut back, 4 bases at V and 0 bases at J, with 13 bases in the middle. CDR3 region: CASSQGGGHQETQYF. CDR3 DNA sequence: TGCGCCAGCAGCCAAGGGGGGGGGCACCAAGAGACCCAGTACTTC.

This clone was seen more than once but under ten times. The chain employs TRBV25-1 and TRBJ1-1; D is ambiguous. Between the trimmed V and J ends, which lost 7 bases and 1 base, there was a span of 10 bases. Germline V gene data show CDR1 as MGHDK and CDR2 as SYGVNS. The CDR3 spans 13 residues. The CDR3 nucleotides are TGTGCCAGCAAGAGACTTTCGAACACTGAAGCTTTCTTT. It encodes CASKRLSNTEAFF.

This clone was picked up one time. The chain joins TRBV28 to TRBJ2-5, with D possibly TRBD2 on 6 matching bases. V was pared by 11 bases and J by 0 bases, with 13 bases between. The germline CDR1 and CDR2 sequences are MDHEN and SYDVKM. The CDR3 is 13 residues long. CDR3 amino acids: CAACGENQETQYF. CDR3 coding DNA: TGTGCCGCTTGCGGGGAAAACCAAGAGACCCAGTACTTC.

This clone has just one count. The chain is built from TRBV2 and TRBJ1-4, with D possibly being TRBD1 (6 bases). Trimming took 3 bases from V and 6 from J, leaving 11 bases between them. The CDR3 runs 14 residues. Germline CDR1 and CDR2: SNHLY and FYNNEI. The DNA for the CDR3 is TGTGCCAGCAGTGATCGAGCAGGGGATGAAAAACTGTTTTTT. This gives the protein CASSDRAGDEKLFF.

The chain carries TRBV7-3 and TRBJ2-7; TRBD1 matches at 10 bases. The ends lost 1 base at V and 6 bases at J; junction bases unmatched: 6. Germline CDR1 is SGHTA and CDR2 is FQGTGA. The CDR3 covers 15 residues. CDR3 region: CASSLIGDRGGEQYF. In nucleotides, the CDR3 is TGTGCCAGCAGCTTAATTGGGGACAGGGGTGGCGAGCAGTACTTC.

The sample holds one count of this clone. The rearrangement links TRBV30 to TRBJ2-2; possible D gene TRBD2, 5 bases. V dropped 1 base and J dropped 1 base, with 7 bases sitting between them. Germline CDR1 and CDR2: GTSNPN and SVGIG (reference sequence). There are 14 residues in the CDR3. The CDR3 here is CAWSEEGNTGELFF. The DNA for the CDR3 is TGTGCCTGGAGTGAAGAGGGGAACACCGGGGAGCTGTTTTTT.

V usage is TRBV10-1 and J usage is TRBJ1-5, with TRBD1 identical over 8 bases. J gave up 1 base and V 6 bases, and 5 bases lay outside the gene matches. Germline V gene data show CDR1 as WNHNN and CDR2 as SYGVQD (reference sequence). The CDR3 loop spans 15 amino acids. CDR3 residues: CASRDRVGSNQPQHF. The CDR3 DNA reads TGCGCCAGCAGGGACAGGGTAGGGAGCAATCAGCCCCAGCATTTT.

This chain links TRBV19 with TRBJ1-2, with TRBD1 matching 8 bases. The ends lost 5 bases at V and 0 bases at J; junction bases unmatched: 20. The CDR3 is made up of 20 amino acids. CDR1 and CDR2 (germline): LNHDA, SQIVND (reference sequence). Here the CDR3 DNA reads TGTGCCAGTAGTTTGTTAGTCGCGGCGGGACAGGTGGGACCTAACTATGGCTACACCTTC. Translation gives CASSLLVAAGQVGPNYGYTF.

The chain combines TRBV14 with TRBJ2-7; tentative D call: TRBD2 (7 bases). Germline CDR1 SGHDN, CDR2 FVKESK. This CDR3 contains 16 residues. The germline V and J ends were trimmed by 4 bases and 2 bases, with 18 bases remaining between them. The CDR3 is CASSPRGRGPTYEQYF. DNA for the CDR3: TGTGCCAGCAGCCCTAGAGGGCGGGGGCCTACCTACGAGCAGTACTTC.

DNA of the CDR3: TGTGCCAGCGGTGGGGGGGGAGGTAGCTACGAGCAGTACTTC. This translates into CASGGGGGSYEQYF. The genes are TRBV6-6 and TRBJ2-7, with 7 bases fitting TRBD2. After removal of 8 bases from V and 3 bases from J, the junction contained 10 bases not matched to a gene. The CDR3 spans 14 residues. Germline CDR1 reads MNHNY; CDR2 reads SVGAGI (reference sequence).

J is TRBJ1-3 and V is TRBV5-6; D gene ambiguous. The CDR3 spans 11 residues. The ends were cut back, 2 bases at V and 8 bases at J, with 5 bases in the middle. Germline V lookup: CDR1 SGHDT, CDR2 YYEEEE. CDR3 residues: CASSLDYTIYF. DNA of the CDR3: TGTGCCAGCAGCTTAGACTACACCATATATTTT.

This rearrangement joins TRBV7-9 to TRBJ2-5, with D possibly being TRBD1 (6 bases). The CDR3 runs to 13 residues. Trimming left V 5 bases short and J 5 bases short, with 12 bases between. From germline, CDR1 is SEHNR and CDR2 FQNEAQ (reference sequence). In DNA form, the CDR3 reads TGTGCCAGCAGCAATGGGGGCTTGGAGACCCAGTACTTC. Translating it yields CASSNGGLETQYF.

The chain links TRBV28 to TRBJ2-7; the match to TRBD2 covers 11 bases. V lost 6 bases to trimming and J lost 5 bases; unmatched junction nucleotides: 9. This CDR3 has 15 residues. CDR1 MDHEN and CDR2 SYDVKM come from the germline V gene. The CDR3 spells CASRLGTSGNHEQYF. DNA for the CDR3: TGTGCCAGCAGGCTTGGGACTAGCGGTAACCACGAGCAGTACTTC.

The chain links TRBV6-5 to TRBJ2-7, with a possible D match to TRBD2 (5 bases). Germline V lookup: CDR1 MNHEY, CDR2 SVGAGI. V was pared by 4 bases and J by 9 bases, with 25 bases between. This CDR3 region has 16 residues. CDR3 nucleotide sequence: TGTGCCAGCAGTTCCTTCCGGGGTATGTCTACGAGCAGGCAGTACTTC. It translates to CASSSFRGMSTSRQYF.